Listed below are T cell receptor beta chains from one sample, sequenced in a study of blood T cells in healthy people across ages. TCRdb reprocessed the 5' RACE reads with MiXCR, giving one entry per CDR3 protein. Here the sample spans some 710,000 distinct CDR3 sequences, about half being singletons. The material sequenced was blood. The receptors stem from an elderly man in good health. Each CDR3 is given with its conserved first and last residue. A D gene is named only where the DNA matches it firmly. The size field is filled for only some rows; it gives once, few, many or a size class.

TRBV29-1	TRBJ2-5	-	TRBD2	TGCAGCGTTGATCGGACTAGCGGGAGGGCCGGAGAGACCCAGTACTTC	CSVDRTSGRAGETQYF
TRBV7-2	TRBJ1-5	-	-	TGTGCCAGCAGCAGTAACAGGGGCAATCAGCCCCAGCATTTT	CASSSNRGNQPQHF
TRBV24-1	TRBJ2-3	-	TRBD2	TGTGCCACCAGTGATTCTTTGGCTAGCGGGTATACTAGCACAGATACGCAGTATTTT	CATSDSLASGYTSTDTQYF
TRBV24-1	TRBJ1-1	-	-	TGTGCCACGTCGACAGGTCAAGCTGAAGCTTTCTTT	CATSTGQAEAFF
TRBV11-3	TRBJ2-7	few	-	TGTGCCAGCAGCTTAGTACAGGGTAGCGACGAGCAGTACTTC	CASSLVQGSDEQYF
TRBV28	TRBJ1-2	-	-	TGTGCCAGCAGTTTATCTTTAACTAACTATGGCTACACCTTC	CASSLSLTNYGYTF
TRBV7-2	TRBJ1-2	few	TRBD1	TGTGCCAGCAGCCCTGAGCCGGGACAGGCTAACTATGGCTACACCTTC	CASSPEPGQANYGYTF
TRBV5-6	TRBJ2-1	many	-	TGTGCCAGCAGCTCCTGGAAAAGCGGAGCCTACAATGAGCAGTTCTTC	CASSSWKSGAYNEQFF
TRBV4-3	TRBJ1-4	-	-	TGCGCCGGCAGCCAAGATTTGGGTGAAAAACTGTTTTTT	CAGSQDLGEKLFF
TRBV12-3/TRBV12-4	TRBJ1-5	many	-	TGTGCCAGCAGTTTATCCCTGAAACAGCCCCAGCATTTT	CASSLSLKQPQHF
TRBV7-9	TRBJ2-1	few	TRBD2	TGTGCCAGCAGCTTTATCCAAGGGAGGCGGGGGAGGCCCTACAATGAGCAGTTCTTC	CASSFIQGRRGRPYNEQFF
TRBV29-1	TRBJ1-6	-	-	TGCAGCGTTGAATGGGATGGGACCCTCCACTTT	CSVEWDGTLHF
TRBV24-1	TRBJ1-2	-	TRBD1	TGTGCCACCAGTGATACCCGGGACAGCCCTAACTATGGCTACACCTTC	CATSDTRDSPNYGYTF
TRBV20-1	TRBJ1-1	-	-	TGCAGTGCTAGACAGGGTCTGAACACTGAAGCTTTCTTT	CSARQGLNTEAFF
TRBV5-6	TRBJ1-6	few	TRBD1	TGTGCCAGCCGAGACAGGGGAAATTCACCCCTCCACTTT	CASRDRGNSPLHF
TRBV5-1	TRBJ2-3	-	TRBD2	TGCGCCAGCAGCAAGGGACTAGCGGGGGTGGGAGATACGCAGTATTTT	CASSKGLAGVGDTQYF
TRBV5-6	TRBJ2-1	few	TRBD2	TGTGCCAGCAGCTTGGCCTTAAGGCGCGGGGGGTGGAATGAGCAGTTCTTC	CASSLALRRGGWNEQFF
TRBV12-3/TRBV12-4	TRBJ1-6	few	-	TGTGCCAGCAGTTTAGCTCTGTATCAATCACCCCCCCACTTT	CASSLALYQSPPHF
TRBV4-3	TRBJ2-2	-	TRBD2	TGCGCCAGCAGCCAGGAAGGGACTAGCGGGAGACGGACCGGGGAGCTGTTTTTT	CASSQEGTSGRRTGELFF
TRBV7-2	TRBJ2-1	-	-	TGTGCCAGCAGCTCAGGCCCGGCGGGATTTGAGCAGTTCTTC	CASSSGPAGFEQFF
TRBV9	TRBJ1-3	-	-	TGTGCCAGCAGCGACGGGGACGGATTCTCTGGAAACACCATATATTTT	CASSDGDGFSGNTIYF
TRBV5-5	TRBJ2-4	-	-	TGTGCCAGCTCCAGTGCCGGGTCCGATAAAAACATTCAGTACTTC	CASSSAGSDKNIQYF
TRBV7-9	TRBJ2-1	few	-	TGTGCCAGCAGCTTAATGGGCCGTGGGGACAATGAGCAGTTCTTC	CASSLMGRGDNEQFF
TRBV27	TRBJ2-1	-	-	TGTGCCAGCAGTCCAACGACAGGTTCCCATGAGCAGTTCTTC	CASSPTTGSHEQFF
TRBV3-1	TRBJ2-5	few	-	TGTGCCAGCAGCCAAGAGGGGGAGACCCAGTACTTC	CASSQEGETQYF
TRBV4-2	TRBJ2-1	-	TRBD2	TGTGCCAGCAGCCAAGAGGAGCTAGCGGGTGAGCAGTTCTTC	CASSQEELAGEQFF
TRBV20-1	TRBJ1-1	few	-	TGCAGTGCTAGGGGGGGGCAGAACACTGAAGCTTTCTTT	CSARGGQNTEAFF
TRBV11-3	TRBJ2-1	-	-	TGTGCCAGCAGCTCCCGCCAGGGGACGAATGAAAATGAGCAGTTCTTC	CASSSRQGTNENEQFF
TRBV4-1	TRBJ2-7	many	TRBD1	TGTGCCAGCAGCCCGGGACAGGGTACCTACGAGCAGTACTTC	CASSPGQGTYEQYF
TRBV6-6	TRBJ2-5	-	-	TGTGCCAGCAGCCTAACAGGGCTAGAGACCCAGTACTTC	CASSLTGLETQYF
TRBV7-3	TRBJ2-3	few	-	TGTGCCAGCAGCGCCCAAGGTGGCCGGAACACAGATACGCAGTATTTT	CASSAQGGRNTDTQYF
TRBV7-8	TRBJ2-3	-	TRBD2	TGTGCCAGCAGCTTAACCCTAGCGGGGACCACAGATACGCAGTATTTT	CASSLTLAGTTDTQYF